The 21 T cell receptor beta chains reported below all come from one sample, sequenced in a study of T cells in Graves' hyperthyroidism and ophthalmopathy. Regions amplified from RNA transcripts were the TCR beta CDR3 regions. The study used the HTBI primer set for a first-round RT-PCR of the TCR CDR3. TCRdb independently ran MiXCR on the multiplex PCR reads; one entry per CDR3 protein. The sample contains over 500,000 distinct CDR3 sequences, about 16% of which appear only once. Sequencing was performed on blood. The receptor source for this set is a woman aged 25-40 years with Graves' ophthalmopathy.

This clonotype was observed a few times. This rearrangement joins TRBV19 to TRBJ2-7, with 8 bases aligning to TRBD2. J lost 5 bases, V lost 4 bases, and 13 bases had no gene match. In germline, CDR1 is LNHDA, CDR2 SQIVND (reference sequence). The CDR3 contains 16 residues. As DNA, the CDR3 is TGTGCCAGTAGTACCGGGACCGCAAGCGGGAGCCACGAGCAGTACTTC. Translated: CASSTGTASGSHEQYF.

The rearrangement joins TRBV27 to TRBJ2-7, with 8 bases that match TRBD1. Germline V gives CDR1 MNHEY, CDR2 SMNVEV (reference sequence). CDR3 length: 14 residues. The V gene end was trimmed by 6 bases and the J gene end by 4 bases; junction bases not matched to a gene: 8. CDR3 protein: CASSRTGSPYEQYF. In DNA form, the CDR3 reads TGTGCCAGCAGCCGGACAGGGAGCCCTTACGAGCAGTACTTC.

At least ten counts were recorded for this clonotype. The chain carries TRBV6-2 or TRBV6-3 and TRBJ2-1; D could derive from TRBD1 or TRBD2 (6 bases each). The CDR3 loop spans 13 amino acids. Germline CDR1 and CDR2: MNHEY and SVGEGT. Trimming stripped 8 bases from V and 8 bases from J, with 16 bases between. CDR3 nucleotides: TGTGCCAGCCGAAGAGGGGGGATCGATGAGCAGTTCTTC. Protein sequence: CASRRGGIDEQFF.

This clonotype was recorded many times. In DNA, the CDR3 is TGCGCCAGCAGCTTGGCCCCCCGGACCACCTACGAGCAGTACTTC. Translating gives CASSLAPRTTYEQYF. V and J are TRBV5-1 and TRBJ2-7, with D unclear. V shed 0 bases and J shed 2 bases, with 12 bases lying between them. The CDR3 has 15 residues. The germline V gene encodes CDR1 SGHRS and CDR2 YFSETQ.

Here the CDR3 DNA reads TGCGCCAGCAGCCAGATTCCGGGACAGCAAGAGACCCAGTACTTC. This encodes CASSQIPGQQETQYF. The chain couples TRBV4-1 to TRBJ2-5; 7 bases are a match to TRBD1. V dropped 3 bases and J dropped 2; count of bases not matched to a gene: 6. The CDR3 covers 15 residues. Germline CDR1 reads MGHRA; CDR2 reads YSYEKL.

The V call is TRBV5-6, the J call TRBJ1-5, with D unresolved. The V end was cut by 2 bases, the J end by 6 bases, with 12 bases between. The CDR3 covers 14 residues. The germline V gene encodes CDR1 SGHDT and CDR2 YYEEEE. CDR3 DNA: TGTGCCAGCAGCTTCTGGGGAAGCGGTCAGCCCCAGCATTTT. It yields the protein CASSFWGSGQPQHF.

Ten or more counts support this clonotype. V and J are TRBV6-1 and TRBJ2-1; 9 nucleotides agree with TRBD1. V trimming: 5 bases; J trimming: 8 bases; junction bases outside the gene matches: 10. This CDR3 has 15 amino acids. Germline V lookup: CDR1 MNHNS, CDR2 SASEGT. DNA of the CDR3: TGTGCCAGCAGTACCGGGACAGGGTTCAGGGATGAGCAGTTCTTC. Its protein product is CASSTGTGFRDEQFF.

This clonotype was found many times. The chain carries TRBV14 and TRBJ2-1; no definite D call. The V end was cut by 5 bases, the J end by 0 bases, with 17 bases between. This CDR3 region has 17 residues. The germline V gene encodes CDR1 SGHDN and CDR2 FVKESK. The CDR3 is CASSKGISPSSYNEQFF. CDR3 nucleotides: TGTGCCAGCAGCAAAGGGATTAGTCCCAGCTCCTACAATGAGCAGTTCTTC. Looking up the rest from reference TRBV14 and TRBJ2-1 gives the full variable domain: EAGVTQFPSHSVIEKGQTVTLRCDPISGHDNLYWYRRVMGKEIKFLLHFVKESKQDESGMPNNRFLAERTGGTYSTLKVQPAELEDSGVYFCASSKGISPSSYNEQFFGPGTRLTVL.

This clonotype was counted only a few times. The gene calls are TRBV4-1 and TRBJ2-7, with 12 positions matching TRBD1. CDR1 is MGHRA and CDR2 is YSYEKL in the germline V gene. V was clipped by 6 bases and J by 7 bases; unmatched bases: 10. The CDR3 loop spans 15 amino acids. CDR3 loop: CASSEVGQGALEQYF. Written as DNA, the CDR3 is TGCGCCAGCAGTGAAGTGGGACAGGGGGCGCTTGAGCAGTACTTC.

This clonotype was seen at least ten times. The J gene is TRBJ1-1, the V gene TRBV14; D unresolved. CDR1 is SGHDN and CDR2 is FVKESK in the germline V gene. This CDR3 has 14 amino acids. V was clipped by 2 bases and J by 1 base, with 8 bases between them. The CDR3 bases are TGTGCCAGCAGCCAACTTGAGCAGAACACTGAAGCTTTCTTT. This sequence encodes CASSQLEQNTEAFF. Full variable domain (rest looked up from reference TRBV14 and TRBJ1-1): EAGVTQFPSHSVIEKGQTVTLRCDPISGHDNLYWYRRVMGKEIKFLLHFVKESKQDESGMPNNRFLAERTGGTYSTLKVQPAELEDSGVYFCASSQLEQNTEAFFGQGTRLTVV.

The sample holds many counts of this clonotype. The V and J genes are TRBV29-1 and TRBJ2-7; D possibly uses TRBD1 or TRBD2 (7 bases each). This CDR3 is built from 13 residues. The V gene lost 8 bases and the J gene lost 5 bases, with 19 bases spanning the gap. Germline V CDR1 and CDR2: SQVTM, ANQGSEA. The CDR3 loop is CSLTVQGRDEQYF. The CDR3, as DNA: TGCAGCCTGACAGTACAGGGGAGGGACGAGCAGTACTTC.

Only a few counts were recorded for this clonotype. This chain connects TRBV10-3 to TRBJ2-2; a weak D match, TRBD1 (6 bases). Germline V lookup: CDR1 ENHRY, CDR2 SYGVKD. The CDR3 is made up of 16 amino acids. Trimming cost V 3 bases and J 7 bases, with 18 bases left between them. The CDR3 nucleotides are TGTGCCATCAGTGATCGAGGCAGGGGAAGGAACGGGGAGCTGTTTTTT. Translating gives CAISDRGRGRNGELFF.

This clonotype has ten or more counts. As DNA, the CDR3 is TGTGCCAGCACGATGTCCTTGAACAATGAGCAGTTCTTC. Encoded protein: CASTMSLNNEQFF. The chain carries TRBV2 and TRBJ2-1; the D is unclear. V was pared by 7 bases and J by 5 bases, with 12 bases between. The CDR3 length is 13 residues. Germline assignment: CDR1 SNHLY and CDR2 FYNNEI.

This rearrangement joins TRBV6-2 or TRBV6-3 to TRBJ2-6; D is uncertain. V lost 4 bases, J lost 2 bases, and 12 bases lay in between. Germline V gene data show CDR1 as MNHEY and CDR2 as SVGEGT. The CDR3 extends over 16 amino acids. CDR3 protein: CASSSAHGAGANVLTF. The CDR3 DNA reads as TGTGCCAGCAGTTCCGCACATGGGGCTGGGGCCAACGTCCTGACTTTC.

This clonotype occurred many times. The rearrangement joins TRBV28 to TRBJ1-4; D ambiguous. The ends were cut back, 5 bases at V and 13 bases at J, with 11 bases in the middle. Germline loops: CDR1 MDHEN, CDR2 SYDVKM. The CDR3 is made up of 11 amino acids. The CDR3 here is CASSGWQVLFF. The CDR3 nucleotides are TGTGCCAGCAGTGGCTGGCAGGTACTGTTTTTT.

This clonotype was counted at least ten times. The V gene is TRBV7-8, the J gene TRBJ1-1; D perhaps matches TRBD1 (5 bases). CDR3 length: 15 residues. Trimming removed 3 bases at V and 5 bases at J, with 16 bases between. In germline, CDR1 is SGHVS, CDR2 FQNEAQ. Written as DNA, the CDR3 is TGTGCCAGCAGCTTGGGGTGGGGCGCGGAAACTGAAGCTTTCTTT. Translated: CASSLGWGAETEAFF.

There are a few counts of this clonotype. The chain links TRBV7-9 to TRBJ1-4; possibly TRBD1 for D (6 bases). The germline V gene has CDR1 SEHNR and CDR2 FQNEAQ (reference sequence). The CDR3 runs 14 residues. V shed 3 bases and J shed 7 bases, with 12 bases lying between them. Written as DNA, the CDR3 is TGTGCCAGCAGCTTCCGGACAGAATTTGAAAAACTGTTTTTT. Translated: CASSFRTEFEKLFF.

This clonotype was recorded once. The junction and the germline gene differ at one end; a read error may be behind it. The rearrangement joins TRBV15 to TRBJ2-4, with a possible D match to TRBD1 (7 bases). The CDR3 totals 18 residues. CDR1 LNHNV and CDR2 YYDKDF come from the germline V gene (reference sequence). CDR3 residues: CATSRDPGGQMRRNTQYF. CDR3 in DNA: TGCGCCACCAGCAGAGATCCAGGGGGGCAAATGAGAAGGAACACTCAGTACTTC. The variable domain in full, completed from reference TRBV15 and TRBJ2-4, reads DAMVIQNPRYQVTQFGKPVTLSCSQTLNHNVMYWYQQKSSQAPKLLFHYYDKDFNNEADTPDNFQSRRPNTSFCFLDIRSPGLGDTAMYLCATSRDPGGQMRRNTQYFGAGTRLSVL.

This clonotype was recorded many times. This rearrangement joins TRBV28 to TRBJ2-6; D uncertain. The germline CDR1 and CDR2 sequences are MDHEN and SYDVKM. The V and J ends lost 8 bases and 1 base respectively, with 3 bases between them. CDR3 length: 12 amino acids. The CDR3 sequence is CASQSGANVLTF. DNA for the CDR3: TGTGCCAGCCAGTCTGGGGCCAACGTCCTGACTTTC. The full variable domain, its missing parts supplied by reference TRBV28 and TRBJ2-6, is DVKVTQSSRYLVKRTGEKVFLECVQDMDHENMFWYRQDPGLGLRLIYFSYDVKMKEKGDIPEGYSVSREKKERFSLILESASTNQTSMYLCASQSGANVLTFGAGSRLTVL.

This clonotype turned up a few times. The V call is TRBV4-3, the J call TRBJ1-1; no reliable D call. The CDR3 has 17 amino acids. Trimming shortened V by 4 bases and J by 3 bases, and 21 bases separated the two germline ends. Germline V gene sequence: CDR1 LGHNA, CDR2 YSLEER. CDR3 nucleotide sequence: TGCGCCAGCAGCCTCGATGTTGGGGTAGCTGGGGACACTGAAGCTTTCTTT. Translation: CASSLDVGVAGDTEAFF.

This clonotype was counted between two and nine times. The V and J genes are TRBV4-1 and TRBJ1-1, with D maybe TRBD1 (5 bases). V was trimmed by 2 bases and J by 5 bases, leaving 21 bases between them. This CDR3 spans 17 amino acids. Per the germline V gene, CDR1 is MGHRA and CDR2 is YSYEKL. CDR3 sequence: CASSQLNPGVRKTEAFF. The CDR3 nucleotides read TGCGCCAGCAGCCAACTGAATCCGGGGGTCAGAAAAACTGAAGCTTTCTTT.